This T cell receptor beta chain originates from a study of cytomegalovirus exposure and HLA in healthy donors. Study-wide results and caveats: TRBV6-2, TRBV6-3 and some other V segments were unresolvable in 87-base-pair reads. Previously analyzed data showed that most TCR beta V segments were productive at a frequency of about 87% or about 30%. The authors confirmed in vitro that a few CMV-associated chains were specific for CMV antigens. Later analysis suggested most CMV-associated TCR beta chains were HLA-restricted.

Of note for this clone: Its matching antigen is unknown.

The primer mix had 60 Vbeta and 13 Jbeta primers. Assay: immunoSEQ multiplex PCR; the TCRdb copy retains only in-frame clones and omits some. The table shows roughly 140,000 clones, with less than 85% occurring only once. The CDR3 consists of 16 residues. Germline values: CDR1 SEHNR, CDR2 FQNEAQ (reference sequence). The V and J ends lost 5 bases and 4 bases, in that order; junction bases with no gene match: 7. The sample taken for sequencing was PBMCs. The TCR sequence derives from a man in his fifties in good health and CMV-seropositive. V gene TRBV7-9 combines with J gene TRBJ2-3; the match to TRBD1 covers 12 bases. The CDR3 is CASSIGTGGSADTQYF. The CDR3 DNA sequence: TGTGCCAGCAGCATCGGGACAGGGGGCTCTGCAGATACGCAGTATTTT.